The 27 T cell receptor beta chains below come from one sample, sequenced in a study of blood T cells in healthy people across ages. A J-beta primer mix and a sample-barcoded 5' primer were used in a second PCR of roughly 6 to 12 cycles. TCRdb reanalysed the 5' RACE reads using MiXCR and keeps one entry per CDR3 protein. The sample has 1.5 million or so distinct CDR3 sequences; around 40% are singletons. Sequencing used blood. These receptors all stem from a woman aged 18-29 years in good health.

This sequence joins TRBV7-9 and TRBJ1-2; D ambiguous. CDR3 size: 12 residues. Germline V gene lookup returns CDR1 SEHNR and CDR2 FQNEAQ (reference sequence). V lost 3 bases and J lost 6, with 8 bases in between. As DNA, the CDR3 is TGTGCCAGCAGCTTCAAGTCAGATGGCTACACCTTC. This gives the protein CASSFKSDGYTF.

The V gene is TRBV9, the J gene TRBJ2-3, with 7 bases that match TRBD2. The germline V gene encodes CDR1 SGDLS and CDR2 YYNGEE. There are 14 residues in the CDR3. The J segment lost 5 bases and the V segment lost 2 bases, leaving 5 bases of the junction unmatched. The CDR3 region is CASSVGGVGDTQYF. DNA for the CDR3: TGTGCCAGCAGCGTGGGAGGGGTCGGAGATACGCAGTATTTT.

CDR3 in amino acids: CASSLGTGKSWGETQYF. Written as DNA, the CDR3 is TGCGCCAGCAGCTTGGGGACAGGGAAGAGTTGGGGAGAGACCCAGTACTTC. J is TRBJ2-5 and V is TRBV5-1; TRBD1 matches 8 bases. Germline assignment: CDR1 SGHRS and CDR2 YFSETQ. The CDR3 covers 17 residues. The V and J ends lost 0 bases and 4 bases, in that order; junction bases with no gene match: 11. Drawing the rest from reference TRBV5-1 and TRBJ2-5, the complete variable domain is KAGVTQTPRYLIKTRGQQVTLSCSPISGHRSVSWYQQTPGQGLQFLFEYFSETQRNKGNFPGRFSGRQFSNSRSEMNVSTLELGDSALYLCASSLGTGKSWGETQYFGPGTRLLVL.

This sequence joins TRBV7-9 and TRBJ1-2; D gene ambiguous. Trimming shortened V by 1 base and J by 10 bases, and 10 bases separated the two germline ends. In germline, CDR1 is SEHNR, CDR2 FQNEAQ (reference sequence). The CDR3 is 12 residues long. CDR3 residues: CASSLGSAAYTF. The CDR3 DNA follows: TGTGCCAGCAGCTTAGGCTCGGCCGCCTACACCTTC.

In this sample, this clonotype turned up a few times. CDR3 protein: CSAEEHSNTGELFF. CDR3 DNA sequence: TGCAGCGCCGAGGAGCATTCGAACACCGGGGAGCTGTTTTTT. This chain joins TRBV29-1 and TRBJ2-2; D remains unclear. The CDR3 loop spans 14 amino acids. The germline gives CDR1 SQVTM, CDR2 ANQGSEA. Trimming took off 7 bases at V and 0 bases at J, with 12 bases between the two ends.

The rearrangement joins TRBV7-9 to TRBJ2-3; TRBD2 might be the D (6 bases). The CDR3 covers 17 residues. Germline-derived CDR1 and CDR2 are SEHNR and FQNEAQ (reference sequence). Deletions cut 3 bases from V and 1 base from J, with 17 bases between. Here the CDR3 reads CASSFPLAGRGTDTQYF. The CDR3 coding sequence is TGTGCCAGCAGCTTCCCCCTTGCGGGGAGAGGCACAGATACGCAGTATTTT.

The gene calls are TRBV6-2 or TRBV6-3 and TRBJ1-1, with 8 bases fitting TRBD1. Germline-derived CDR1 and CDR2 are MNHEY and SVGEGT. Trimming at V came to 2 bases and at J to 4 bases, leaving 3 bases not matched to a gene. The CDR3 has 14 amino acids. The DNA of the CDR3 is TGTGCCAGCAGTTACAGGACAGGGCTCACTGAAGCTTTCTTT. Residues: CASSYRTGLTEAFF.

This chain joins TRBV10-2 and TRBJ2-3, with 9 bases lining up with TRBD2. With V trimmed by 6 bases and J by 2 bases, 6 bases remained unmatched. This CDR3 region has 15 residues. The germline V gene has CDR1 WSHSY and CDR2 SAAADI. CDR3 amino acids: CASRESGGFTDTQYF. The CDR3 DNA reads TGCGCCAGCAGAGAAAGCGGGGGGTTCACAGATACGCAGTATTTT.

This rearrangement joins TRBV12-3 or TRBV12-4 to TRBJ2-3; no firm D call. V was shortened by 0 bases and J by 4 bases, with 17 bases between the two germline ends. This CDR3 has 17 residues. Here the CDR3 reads CASSLASRSLPSDTQYF. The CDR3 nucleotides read TGTGCCAGCAGTTTAGCTTCCCGGTCCCTCCCATCAGATACGCAGTATTTT.

The CDR3 here is CSALHQNTEAFF. As DNA, the CDR3 is TGCAGCGCGTTACACCAGAACACTGAAGCTTTCTTT. The V gene is TRBV29-1, the J gene TRBJ1-1; no reliable D call. Trimming shortened V by 7 bases and J by 1 base, and 10 bases separated the two germline ends. From germline, CDR1 is SQVTM and CDR2 ANQGSEA. The CDR3 totals 12 residues.

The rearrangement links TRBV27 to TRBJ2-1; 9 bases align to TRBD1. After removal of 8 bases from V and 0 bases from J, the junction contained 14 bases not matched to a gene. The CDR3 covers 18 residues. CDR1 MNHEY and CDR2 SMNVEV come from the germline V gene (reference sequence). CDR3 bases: TGTGCCAGCCGCCTTCCTGGGACAGGGATCAGCTCCTACAATGAGCAGTTCTTC. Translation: CASRLPGTGISSYNEQFF.

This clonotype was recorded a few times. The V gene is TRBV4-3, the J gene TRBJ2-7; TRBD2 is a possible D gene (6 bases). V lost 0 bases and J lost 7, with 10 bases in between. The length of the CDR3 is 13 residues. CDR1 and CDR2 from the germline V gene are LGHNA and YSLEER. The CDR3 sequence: CASSQDAGFEQYF. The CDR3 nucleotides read TGCGCCAGCAGCCAAGATGCGGGGTTTGAGCAGTACTTC.

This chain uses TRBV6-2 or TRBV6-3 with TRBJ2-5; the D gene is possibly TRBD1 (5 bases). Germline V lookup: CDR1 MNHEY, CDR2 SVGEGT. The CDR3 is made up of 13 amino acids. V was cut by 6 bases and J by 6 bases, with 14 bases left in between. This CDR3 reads CASSATGAKTQYF. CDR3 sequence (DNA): TGTGCCAGCAGCGCCACAGGCGCGAAGACCCAGTACTTC.

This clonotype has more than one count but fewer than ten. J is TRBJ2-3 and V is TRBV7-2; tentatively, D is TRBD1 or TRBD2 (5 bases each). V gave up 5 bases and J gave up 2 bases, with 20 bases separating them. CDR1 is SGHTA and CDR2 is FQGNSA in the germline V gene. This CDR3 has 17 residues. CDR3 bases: TGTGCCAGCAGCCCAACGGCGTCTGGGGACGACACAGATACGCAGTATTTT. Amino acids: CASSPTASGDDTDTQYF.

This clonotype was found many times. The CDR3 DNA is TGCGCCAGCAGCCAAGATTTAGCGGGAACCAATGAGCAGTTCTTC. Encoded protein: CASSQDLAGTNEQFF. The V call is TRBV4-3, the J call TRBJ2-1, with 8 bases identical to TRBD2. V was pared by 0 bases and J by 6 bases, with 4 bases of the junction left unmatched. The CDR3 has 15 amino acids. CDR1 is LGHNA and CDR2 is YSLEER in the germline V gene.

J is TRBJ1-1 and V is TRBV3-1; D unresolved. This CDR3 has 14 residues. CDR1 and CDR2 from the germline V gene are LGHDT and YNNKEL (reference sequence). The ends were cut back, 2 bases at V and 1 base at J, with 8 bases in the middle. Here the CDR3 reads CASSQFSGNTEAFF. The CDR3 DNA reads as TGTGCCAGCAGCCAATTTTCAGGGAACACTGAAGCTTTCTTT.

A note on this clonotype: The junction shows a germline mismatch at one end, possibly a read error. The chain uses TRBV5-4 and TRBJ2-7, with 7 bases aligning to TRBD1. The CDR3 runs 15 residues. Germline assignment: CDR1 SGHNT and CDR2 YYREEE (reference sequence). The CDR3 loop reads CTSSFDRAPYNEQYF. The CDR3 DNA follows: TGTACCAGCAGCTTTGACAGGGCTCCCTACAATGAGCAGTACTTC. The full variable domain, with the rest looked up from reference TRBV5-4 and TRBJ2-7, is ETGVTQSPTHLIKTRGQQVTLRCSSQSGHNTVSWYQQALGQGPQFIFQYYREEENGRGNFPPRFSGLQFPNYSSELNVNALELDDSALYLCTSSFDRAPYNEQYFGPGTRLTVT.

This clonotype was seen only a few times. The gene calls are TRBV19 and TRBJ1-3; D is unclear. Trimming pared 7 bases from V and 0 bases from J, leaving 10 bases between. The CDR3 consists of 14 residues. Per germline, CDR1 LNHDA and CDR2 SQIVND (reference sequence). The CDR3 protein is CASKDGSSGNTIYF. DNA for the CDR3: TGTGCCAGTAAGGACGGGAGCTCTGGAAACACCATATATTTT. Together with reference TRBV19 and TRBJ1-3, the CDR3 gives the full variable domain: DGGITQSPKYLFRKEGQNVTLSCEQNLNHDAMYWYRQDPGQGLRLIYYSQIVNDFQKGDIAEGYSVSREKKESFPLTVTSAQKNPTAFYLCASKDGSSGNTIYFGEGSWLTVV.

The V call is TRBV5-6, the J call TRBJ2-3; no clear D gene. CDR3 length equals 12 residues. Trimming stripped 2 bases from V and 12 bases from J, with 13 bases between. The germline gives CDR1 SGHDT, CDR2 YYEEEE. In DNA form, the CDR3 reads TGTGCCAGCAGCTTCCTTTCGGAGACCCAGTATTTT. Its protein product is CASSFLSETQYF.

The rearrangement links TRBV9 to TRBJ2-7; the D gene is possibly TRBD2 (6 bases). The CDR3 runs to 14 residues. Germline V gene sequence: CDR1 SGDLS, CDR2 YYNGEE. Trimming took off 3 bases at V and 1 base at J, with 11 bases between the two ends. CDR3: CASSALAESYEQYF. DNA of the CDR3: TGTGCCAGCAGCGCCTTAGCGGAGTCCTACGAGCAGTACTTC.

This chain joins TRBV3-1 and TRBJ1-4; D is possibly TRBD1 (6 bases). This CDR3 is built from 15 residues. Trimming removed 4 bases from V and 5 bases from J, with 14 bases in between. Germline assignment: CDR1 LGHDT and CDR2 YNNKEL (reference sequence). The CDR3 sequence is CASSPWTEVNEKLFF. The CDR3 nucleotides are TGTGCCAGCAGCCCATGGACAGAAGTGAATGAAAAACTGTTTTTT.

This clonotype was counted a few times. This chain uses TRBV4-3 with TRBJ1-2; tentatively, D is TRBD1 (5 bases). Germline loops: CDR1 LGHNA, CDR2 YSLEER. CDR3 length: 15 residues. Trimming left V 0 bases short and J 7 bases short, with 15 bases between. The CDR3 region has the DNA TGCGCCAGCAGCCAAGACTGGGGGTTCGGGCGTGGCTACACCTTC. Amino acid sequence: CASSQDWGFGRGYTF.

This CDR3 is CASSFGGSPSIETQYF. CDR3 bases: TGTGCCAGCAGCTTCGGCGGGAGTCCCTCCATCGAGACCCAGTACTTC. V gene TRBV7-2 combines with J gene TRBJ2-5; TRBD2 aligns across 7 bases. The J segment lost 5 bases and the V segment lost 3 bases, leaving 12 bases of the junction unmatched. From germline, CDR1 is SGHTA and CDR2 FQGNSA. CDR3 length: 16 residues.

CDR3 loop: CASSKGAKGLYGYTF. CDR3 coding DNA: TGTGCCAGCTCAAAAGGAGCCAAGGGACTCTATGGCTACACCTTC. The chain has TRBV18 and TRBJ1-2; TRBD1 is a possible D gene (5 bases). Per germline, CDR1 KGHSH and CDR2 LQKENI. The CDR3 sequence is 15 residues long. The germline V and J ends were trimmed by 5 bases and 4 bases, with 17 bases remaining between them.

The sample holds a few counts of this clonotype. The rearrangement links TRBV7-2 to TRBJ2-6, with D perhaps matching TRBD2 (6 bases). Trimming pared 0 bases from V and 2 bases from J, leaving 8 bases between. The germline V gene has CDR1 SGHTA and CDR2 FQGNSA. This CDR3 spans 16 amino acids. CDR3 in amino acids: CASSLAPGAGANVLTF. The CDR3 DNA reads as TGTGCCAGCAGCTTAGCACCGGGAGCTGGGGCCAACGTCCTGACTTTC.

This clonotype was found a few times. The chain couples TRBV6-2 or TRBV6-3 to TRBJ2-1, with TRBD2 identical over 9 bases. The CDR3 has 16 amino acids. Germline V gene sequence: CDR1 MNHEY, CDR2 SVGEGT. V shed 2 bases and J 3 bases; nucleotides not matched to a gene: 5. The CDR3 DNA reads TGTGCCAGCAGTTACGGGCTAGCGGGACACTACAATGAGCAGTTCTTC. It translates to CASSYGLAGHYNEQFF.

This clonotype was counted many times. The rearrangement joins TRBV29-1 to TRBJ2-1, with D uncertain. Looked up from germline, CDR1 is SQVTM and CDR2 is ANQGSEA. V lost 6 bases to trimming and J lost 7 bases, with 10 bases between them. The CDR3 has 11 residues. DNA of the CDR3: TGCAGCGTGAATTTGGTTAATGAGCAGTTCTTC. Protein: CSVNLVNEQFF.